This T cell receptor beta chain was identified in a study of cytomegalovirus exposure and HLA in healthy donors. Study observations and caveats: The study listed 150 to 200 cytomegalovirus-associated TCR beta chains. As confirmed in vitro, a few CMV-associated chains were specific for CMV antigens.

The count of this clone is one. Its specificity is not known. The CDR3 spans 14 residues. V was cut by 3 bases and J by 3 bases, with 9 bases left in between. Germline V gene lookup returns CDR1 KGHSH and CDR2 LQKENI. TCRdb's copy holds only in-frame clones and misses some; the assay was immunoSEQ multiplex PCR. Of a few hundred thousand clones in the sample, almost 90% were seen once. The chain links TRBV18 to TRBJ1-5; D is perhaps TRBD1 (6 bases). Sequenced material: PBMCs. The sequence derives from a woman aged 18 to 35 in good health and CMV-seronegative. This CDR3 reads CASSPGQSNQPQHF. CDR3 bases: TGTGCCAGCTCACCCGGACAGTCCAATCAGCCCCAGCATTTT.